The 15 T cell receptor beta chains below were found in one sample sequenced in a study of T cell responses to AZD1222 COVID-19 vaccine. Method: immunoSEQ multiplex PCR; TCRdb's copy keeps in-frame clones and lacks some. The table lists over 100,000 clones, roughly 90% of them singletons. The source was peripheral blood, collected on day 0 of MenACWY control vaccination. The receptor source for this set is an adult in good health.

The V gene is TRBV18, the J gene TRBJ2-3; possibly TRBD2 for D (5 bases). CDR3 length: 13 amino acids. Germline V gives CDR1 KGHSH, CDR2 LQKENI. V was cut by 5 bases and J by 4 bases, with 10 bases left in between. This CDR3 reads CASSTLVSDTQYF. Here the CDR3 DNA reads TGTGCCAGCTCAACACTAGTGTCAGATACGCAGTATTTT. Drawing the rest from reference TRBV18 and TRBJ2-3, the complete variable domain is NAGVMQNPRHLVRRRGQEARLRCSPMKGHSHVYWYRQLPEEGLKFMVYLQKENIIDESGMPKERFSAEFPKEGPSILRIQQVVRGDSAAYFCASSTLVSDTQYFGPGTRLTVL.

The V and J genes are TRBV29-1 and TRBJ1-1, with D hard to call. Germline V gene sequence: CDR1 SQVTM, CDR2 ANQGSEA. V dropped 7 bases and J dropped 0 bases, with 6 bases sitting between them. CDR3 size: 11 residues. In DNA, the CDR3 is TGCAGCGGAAGGGTGAACACTGAAGCTTTCTTT. Protein sequence: CSGRVNTEAFF.

V gene TRBV10-3 combines with J gene TRBJ2-7; tentatively, D is TRBD1 (6 bases). CDR1 is ENHRY, CDR2 SYGVKD, per germline. The CDR3 covers 13 residues. V was trimmed by 3 bases and J by 4 bases, leaving 10 bases between them. The CDR3 DNA follows: TGTGCCATCAGTGAAGGGCAGGGGTACGAGCAGTACTTC. Translating it yields CAISEGQGYEQYF.

This clone occurred once. The chain couples TRBV7-2 to TRBJ1-3; tentatively, D is TRBD1 (6 bases). V was pared by 4 bases and J by 0 bases, with 16 bases between. The CDR3 is 17 residues long. The germline V gene encodes CDR1 SGHTA and CDR2 FQGNSA. CDR3 coding DNA: TGTGCCAGCAGCTCTTTAGGACAGCTCACCTCTGGAAACACCATATATTTT. Its translation: CASSSLGQLTSGNTIYF.

The chain links TRBV10-3 to TRBJ2-5, with 9 bases identical to TRBD1. Trimming took 0 bases from V and 5 from J; bases not matched to a gene: 4. There are 15 residues in the CDR3. The germline CDR1 and CDR2 sequences are ENHRY and SYGVKD. CDR3 bases: TGTGCCATCAGTGAGTCGAACAGGGGGCAGGAGACCCAGTACTTC. As protein: CAISESNRGQETQYF.

The CDR3 DNA is TGTGCCAGCGGCCGACAGGGGAGTAACACTGAAGCTTTCTTT. Encoded protein: CASGRQGSNTEAFF. V gene TRBV5-4 combines with J gene TRBJ1-1; 8 bases are a match to TRBD1. Germline V gene data show CDR1 as SGHNT and CDR2 as YYREEE (reference sequence). The junction had 7 bases not matched to a gene; V was cut back by 7 bases and J by 2 bases. The CDR3 extends over 14 amino acids.

This clone came up once. The rearrangement joins TRBV7-2 to TRBJ1-5; 7 nucleotides line up with TRBD1. The V and J ends lost 4 bases and 3 bases, in that order; junction bases with no gene match: 6. Germline V gives CDR1 SGHTA, CDR2 FQGNSA. The CDR3 is 15 amino acids. The CDR3 region has the DNA TGTGCCAGCAGCTACAACAGGGGACCCAATCAGCCCCAGCATTTT. Translation gives CASSYNRGPNQPQHF.

The chain has TRBV7-2 and TRBJ1-4; D remains unclear. Germline CDR1 and CDR2: SGHTA and FQGNSA. This CDR3 contains 15 residues. The ends were cut back, 5 bases at V and 0 bases at J, with 10 bases in the middle. The CDR3 DNA reads as TGTGCCAGCAGCCCACAAATCGCAACTAATGAAAAACTGTTTTTT. Translation gives CASSPQIATNEKLFF.

The chain combines TRBV5-4 with TRBJ2-7; 9 nucleotides agree with TRBD1. This CDR3 has 14 residues. The V segment lost 9 bases and the J segment 3 bases; nucleotides outside the gene matches: 10. The V gene's germline CDR1 is SGHNT and CDR2 YYREEE (reference sequence). The CDR3 bases are TGTGCCACCAAACCGGGACAGGGCTTCTACGAGCAGTACTTC. Its translation is CATKPGQGFYEQYF.

The chain joins TRBV27 to TRBJ2-3, with 9 nucleotides matching TRBD2. The CDR3 contains 16 residues. V shed 2 bases and J 1 base; nucleotides not matched to a gene: 4. Germline CDR1 is MNHEY and CDR2 is SMNVEV (reference sequence). CDR3 protein: CASSLIPSGGTDTQYF. The DNA for the CDR3 is TGTGCCAGCAGTTTAATCCCTAGCGGGGGCACAGATACGCAGTATTTT.

This clone was recorded once. This sequence joins TRBV13 and TRBJ1-6; a weak D match, TRBD1 (6 bases). Deletions cut 5 bases from V and 1 base from J, with 15 bases between. The CDR3 sequence is 17 residues long. Germline values: CDR1 PRHDT, CDR2 FYEKMQ (reference sequence). The chain's CDR3 is CASSLQGTQSYNSPLHF. DNA for the CDR3: TGTGCCAGCAGCCTACAGGGTACCCAGTCCTATAATTCACCCCTCCACTTT.

This chain connects TRBV24-1 to TRBJ2-7, with 10 bases lining up with TRBD2. V dropped 3 bases and J dropped 6; count of bases not matched to a gene: 13. The germline gives CDR1 KGHDR, CDR2 SFDVKD. The CDR3 consists of 17 residues. The CDR3 DNA reads TGTGCCACCAGTGATCCATCGGGGTCTAGCGGGAGTTCCGAGCAGTACTTC. Translation gives CATSDPSGSSGSSEQYF.

This clone was recorded many times. V and J are TRBV11-2 and TRBJ1-3; D is uncertain. V shed 2 bases and J shed 0 bases, with 8 bases lying between them. There are 15 residues in the CDR3. Germline V gene sequence: CDR1 SGHAT, CDR2 FQNNGV. The CDR3 loop reads CASSLHSSSGNTIYF. The DNA of the CDR3 is TGTGCCAGCAGCTTACACAGCTCCTCTGGAAACACCATATATTTT.

The chain joins TRBV5-1 to TRBJ1-1; the D is unclear. This CDR3 region has 18 residues. V was cut by 4 bases and J by 6 bases, with 28 bases left in between. Looked up from germline, CDR1 is SGHRS and CDR2 is YFSETQ. Here the CDR3 reads CASSKGGIGGRRWAEAFF. In nucleotides, the CDR3 is TGCGCCAGCAGCAAGGGAGGGATCGGCGGACGGCGGTGGGCTGAAGCTTTCTTT. Variable domain in full (rest from reference TRBV5-1 and TRBJ1-1): KAGVTQTPRYLIKTRGQQVTLSCSPISGHRSVSWYQQTPGQGLQFLFEYFSETQRNKGNFPGRFSGRQFSNSRSEMNVSTLELGDSALYLCASSKGGIGGRRWAEAFFGQGTRLTVV.

The chain employs TRBV9 and TRBJ2-1; 9 bases align to TRBD1. The CDR3 covers 15 residues. Germline CDR1 is SGDLS and CDR2 is YYNGEE. The ends lost 4 bases at V and 2 bases at J; junction bases unmatched: 4. The CDR3 DNA is TGTGCCAGCAGCACGGGACAGGGCCCCTACAATGAGCAGTTCTTC. Residues: CASSTGQGPYNEQFF.